The 15 T cell receptor beta chains in this list originate from one sample, sequenced in a study of T cells in Graves' hyperthyroidism and ophthalmopathy. TCR beta CDR3 region amplification was performed from RNA transcripts. When the TCR CDR3 underwent first-round RT-PCR, the HTBI primer set was used. TCRdb reprocessed the multiplex PCR reads via MiXCR and lists one record per CDR3 protein. This table has about half a million distinct CDR3 sequences, roughly 24% appearing once. The sequenced sample consisted of blood. The receptors derive from a woman in her 30s with Graves' ophthalmopathy.

Ten or more counts support this clonotype. This chain joins TRBV7-2 and TRBJ2-7; D possibly matches TRBD1 or TRBD2 (5 bases each). The germline V gene encodes CDR1 SGHTA and CDR2 FQGNSA. Trimming cost V 5 bases and J 2 bases, with 16 bases left between them. The CDR3 runs to 15 residues. The CDR3 loop is CASSPHGGSPYEQYF. In nucleotides, the CDR3 is TGTGCCAGCAGCCCCCATGGGGGATCCCCCTACGAGCAGTACTTC.

This clonotype occurred many times. The chain uses TRBV19 and TRBJ1-1; D remains ambiguous. From germline, CDR1 is LNHDA and CDR2 SQIVND (reference sequence). CDR3 size: 11 residues. V was cut by 5 bases and J by 6 bases, with 7 bases left in between. DNA of the CDR3: TGTGCCAGTAGTCAGGAATCTGAAGCTTTCTTT. It codes for CASSQESEAFF.

CDR3 residues: CASSLAGANQPQHF. CDR3 nucleotides: TGTGCCAGCAGTTTGGCAGGGGCAAATCAGCCCCAGCATTTT. The chain combines TRBV12-3 or TRBV12-4 with TRBJ1-5, with a tentative D call TRBD1 (6 bases). V was cut by 3 bases and J by 4 bases, with 10 bases left in between. This CDR3 region has 14 residues.

Concerning this clonotype: Being one base from a much bigger clone, this may be a read error. V usage is TRBV20-1 and J usage is TRBJ2-7; D unclear. The CDR3 spans 12 residues. Germline CDR1 is DFQATT and CDR2 is SNEGSKA (reference sequence). With 3 bases removed from V and 6 bases from J, the gap between germline ends came to 12 bases. CDR3: CSASTQFCEQYF. The CDR3 coding sequence is TGCAGTGCTAGTACCCAGTTCTGCGAGCAGTACTTC.

This clonotype came up many times. The chain is built from TRBV20-1 and TRBJ2-7, with 9 bases lining up with TRBD1. CDR1 DFQATT and CDR2 SNEGSKA come from the germline V gene (reference sequence). This CDR3 contains 13 residues. V shed 6 bases and J 6 bases; nucleotides not matched to a gene: 9. The CDR3 spells CSAHRDRVVEQYF. CDR3 nucleotides: TGCAGTGCCCACAGGGACAGGGTTGTCGAGCAGTACTTC.

Ten or more counts support this clonotype. The gene calls are TRBV19 and TRBJ1-1; D ambiguous. Trimming took 3 bases from V and 3 from J, leaving 14 bases between them. The germline V gene encodes CDR1 LNHDA and CDR2 SQIVND (reference sequence). The CDR3 consists of 15 residues. CDR3 bases: TGTGCCAGTAGTATCGGGTACGGAGAGGACACTGAAGCTTTCTTT. Its protein is CASSIGYGEDTEAFF.

This clonotype was detected ten times or more. V usage is TRBV20-1 and J usage is TRBJ2-7; TRBD1 matches at 10 bases. The CDR3 is made up of 14 amino acids. CDR1 and CDR2 (germline): DFQATT, SNEGSKA (reference sequence). J was trimmed by 5 bases and V by 5 bases; bases with no gene match: 9. The CDR3 DNA follows: TGCAGTGCTTCGGCCGGGACAGGGGTCCACGAGCAGTACTTC. Residues: CSASAGTGVHEQYF.

This clonotype was seen at least ten times. The chain is built from TRBV6-2 or TRBV6-3 and TRBJ2-7, with 10 bases fitting TRBD1. From germline, CDR1 is MNHEY and CDR2 SVGEGT. The CDR3 is made up of 14 amino acids. With 7 bases clipped from V and 5 bases from J, the junction kept 8 bases outside the gene matches. The CDR3 nucleotides read TGTGCCAGCAAAGAACCGGGACAGGGGAACGAGCAGTACTTC. The encoded protein is CASKEPGQGNEQYF.

The chain joins TRBV12-3 or TRBV12-4 to TRBJ1-2; D call uncertain. This CDR3 is 15 amino acids long. Between the trimmed V and J ends, which lost 3 bases and 0 bases, there was a span of 11 bases. The CDR3 loop is CASSLTWDSNYGYTF. DNA of the CDR3: TGTGCCAGCAGTTTGACCTGGGATTCTAACTATGGCTACACCTTC.

At least ten counts were recorded for this clonotype. The V call is TRBV12-3 or TRBV12-4, the J call TRBJ2-5; D gene unclear. V dropped 4 bases and J dropped 7 bases, with 7 bases sitting between them. CDR3 size: 11 residues. Written as DNA, the CDR3 is TGTGCCAGCAGTTCGCCCGGGACCCAGTACTTC. Translation gives CASSSPGTQYF.

The J gene is TRBJ1-6, the V gene TRBV27; a weak D match, TRBD1 (5 bases). Germline V gene data show CDR1 as MNHEY and CDR2 as SMNVEV (reference sequence). The CDR3 is 11 amino acids. With 4 bases removed from V and 18 bases from J, the gap between germline ends came to 13 bases. The CDR3 loop is CASSYQGSYHF. The CDR3 DNA is TGTGCCAGCAGTTACCAGGGATCTTACCACTTT.

This clonotype was seen repeatedly, ten times or more. The chain is built from TRBV28 and TRBJ1-2; no clear D gene. The CDR3 loop spans 14 amino acids. In germline, CDR1 is MDHEN, CDR2 SYDVKM. V was pared by 5 bases and J by 8 bases, with 18 bases between. CDR3 nucleotide sequence: TGTGCCAGCAGTGACGCAACAGTTTCCTACGGCTACACCTTC. Amino acids: CASSDATVSYGYTF.

This clonotype was picked up many times. A junction boundary mismatches the germline segment, possibly from a read error. This chain joins TRBV6-5 and TRBJ1-2; D may be TRBD1 (6 bases). CDR1 and CDR2 (germline): MNHEY, SVGAGI. This CDR3 is built from 15 residues. The CDR3 reads CASSYYAETGYGYTF. The CDR3 DNA is TGTGCCAGCAGCTACTATGCAGAAACAGGGTATGGCTACACCTTC.

This clonotype occurred many times. The genes are TRBV2 and TRBJ2-5, with 7 bases aligning to TRBD2. This CDR3 spans 15 amino acids. CDR1 and CDR2 (germline): SNHLY, FYNNEI. J was trimmed by 2 bases and V by 2 bases; bases with no gene match: 5. The CDR3 sequence: CASSEPPSGQETQYF. The CDR3 DNA is TGTGCCAGCAGTGAACCCCCTAGCGGTCAAGAGACCCAGTACTTC.

This clonotype was seen repeatedly, ten times or more. V usage is TRBV27 and J usage is TRBJ2-7, with 9 positions matching TRBD1. The length of the CDR3 is 13 residues. V shed 5 bases and J 4 bases; nucleotides not matched to a gene: 3. Germline V gives CDR1 MNHEY, CDR2 SMNVEV (reference sequence). Written as DNA, the CDR3 is TGTGCCAGCAGTACGACAGGGGGTTACGAGCAGTACTTC. Its protein is CASSTTGGYEQYF.